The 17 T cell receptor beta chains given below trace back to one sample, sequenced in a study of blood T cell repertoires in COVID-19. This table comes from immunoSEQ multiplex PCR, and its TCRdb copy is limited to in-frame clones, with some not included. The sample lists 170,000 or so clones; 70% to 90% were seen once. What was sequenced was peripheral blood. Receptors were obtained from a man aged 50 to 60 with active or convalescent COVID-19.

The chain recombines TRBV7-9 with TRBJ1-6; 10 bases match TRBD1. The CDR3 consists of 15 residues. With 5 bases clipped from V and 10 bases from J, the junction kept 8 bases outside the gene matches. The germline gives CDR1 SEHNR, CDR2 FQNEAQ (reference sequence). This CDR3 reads CASSPLTGGRSPLHF. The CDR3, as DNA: TGTGCCAGCAGCCCCCTGACAGGGGGCCGGTCACCCCTCCACTTT.

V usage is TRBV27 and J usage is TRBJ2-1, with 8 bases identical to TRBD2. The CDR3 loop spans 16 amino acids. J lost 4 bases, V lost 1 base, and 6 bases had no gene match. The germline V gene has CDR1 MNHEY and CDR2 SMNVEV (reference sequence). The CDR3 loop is CASSLLGAGEYNEQFF. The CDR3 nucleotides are TGTGCCAGCAGTTTATTGGGAGCGGGGGAGTACAATGAGCAGTTCTTC.

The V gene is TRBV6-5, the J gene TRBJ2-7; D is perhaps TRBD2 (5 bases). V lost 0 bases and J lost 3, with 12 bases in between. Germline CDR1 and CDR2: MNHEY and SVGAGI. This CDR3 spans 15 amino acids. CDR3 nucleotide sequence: TGTGCCAGCAGTTACTCTCGGGGTAAGGGCTACGAGCAGTACTTC. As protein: CASSYSRGKGYEQYF.

The CDR3 reads CASSLGLTEAFF. For the CDR3, the DNA is TGTGCCAGCAGCTTAGGACTCACTGAAGCTTTCTTT. V gene TRBV11-3 combines with J gene TRBJ1-1; D is unresolved. CDR1 is SGHNT, CDR2 YENEEA, per germline. The CDR3 runs to 12 residues. The V and J ends lost 1 base and 4 bases respectively, with 4 bases between them.

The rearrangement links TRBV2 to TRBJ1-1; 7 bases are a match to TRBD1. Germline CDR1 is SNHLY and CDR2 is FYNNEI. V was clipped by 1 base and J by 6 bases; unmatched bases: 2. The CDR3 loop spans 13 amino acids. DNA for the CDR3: TGTGCCAGCAGTGAAGTAGGGGGCCCTGAAGCTTTCTTT. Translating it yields CASSEVGGPEAFF.

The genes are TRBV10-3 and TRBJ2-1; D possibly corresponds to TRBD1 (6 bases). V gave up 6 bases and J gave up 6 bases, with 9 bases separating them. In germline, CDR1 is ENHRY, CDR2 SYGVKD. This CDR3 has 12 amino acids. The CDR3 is CAIREDSNEQFF. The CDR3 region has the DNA TGTGCCATCAGGGAGGACAGCAATGAGCAGTTCTTC.

The CDR3, as DNA: TGTGCCAGCAGTTACTCTGGCGGGAGCACCGCCGGGGAGCTGTTTTTT. Protein product: CASSYSGGSTAGELFF. The chain carries TRBV6-2 or TRBV6-3 and TRBJ2-2, with 7 bases aligning to TRBD2. J lost 6 bases, V lost 0 bases, and 7 bases had no gene match. This CDR3 comprises 16 residues. Germline CDR1 reads MNHEY; CDR2 reads SVGEGT.

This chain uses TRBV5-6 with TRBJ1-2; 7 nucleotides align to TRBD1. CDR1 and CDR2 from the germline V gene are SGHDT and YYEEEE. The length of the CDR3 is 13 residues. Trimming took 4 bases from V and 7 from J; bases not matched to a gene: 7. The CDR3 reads CASSPTGSSGYTF. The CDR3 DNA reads TGTGCCAGCAGCCCGACAGGGTCTAGTGGCTACACCTTC.

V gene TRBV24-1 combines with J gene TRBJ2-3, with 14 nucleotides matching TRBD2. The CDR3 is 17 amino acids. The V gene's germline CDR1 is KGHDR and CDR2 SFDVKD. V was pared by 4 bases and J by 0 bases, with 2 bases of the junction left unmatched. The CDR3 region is CATSEWTSGGSTDTQYF. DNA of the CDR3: TGTGCCACCAGTGAGTGGACTAGCGGGGGGAGCACAGATACGCAGTATTTT.

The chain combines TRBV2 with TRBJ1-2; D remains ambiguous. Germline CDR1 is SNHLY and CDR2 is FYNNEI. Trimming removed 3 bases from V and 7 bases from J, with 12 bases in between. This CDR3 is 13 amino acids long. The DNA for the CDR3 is TGTGCCAGCAGTGAGCAAGAGGCTGGTGGCTACACCTTC. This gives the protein CASSEQEAGGYTF.

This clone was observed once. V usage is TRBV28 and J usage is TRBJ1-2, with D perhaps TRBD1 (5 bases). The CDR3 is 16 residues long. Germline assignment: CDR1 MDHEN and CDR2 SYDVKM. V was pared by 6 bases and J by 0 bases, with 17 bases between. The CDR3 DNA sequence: TGTGCCAGCAGCCTCTGGGGGGAGAGCACTAACTATGGCTACACCTTC. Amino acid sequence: CASSLWGESTNYGYTF.

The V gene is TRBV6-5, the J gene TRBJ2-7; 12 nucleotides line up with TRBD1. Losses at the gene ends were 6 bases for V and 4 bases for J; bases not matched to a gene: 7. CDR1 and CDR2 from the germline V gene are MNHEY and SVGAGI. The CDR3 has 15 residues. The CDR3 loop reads CASSQGGQGAYEQYF. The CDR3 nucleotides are TGTGCCAGCAGCCAGGGGGGACAGGGGGCTTACGAGCAGTACTTC.

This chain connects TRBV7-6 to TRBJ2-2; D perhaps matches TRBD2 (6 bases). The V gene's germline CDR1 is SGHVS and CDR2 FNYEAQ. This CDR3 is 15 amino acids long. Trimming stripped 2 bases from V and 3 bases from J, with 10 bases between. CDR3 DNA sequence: TGTGCCAGCAGCTTAAGGGACTCATACACCGGGGAGCTGTTTTTT. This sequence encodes CASSLRDSYTGELFF.

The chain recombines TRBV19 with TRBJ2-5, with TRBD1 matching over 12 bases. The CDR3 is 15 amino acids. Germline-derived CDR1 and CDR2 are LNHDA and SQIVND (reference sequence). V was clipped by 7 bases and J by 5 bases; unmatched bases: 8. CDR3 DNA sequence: TGTGCCAGTACTGATGGGACAGGGGGCCGCGAGACCCAGTACTTC. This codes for CASTDGTGGRETQYF.

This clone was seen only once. CDR3 in DNA: TGTGCCAGCAGCCCTCAAGGGGGACGAACTGAAGCTTTCTTT. Translated: CASSPQGGRTEAFF. V usage is TRBV5-4 and J usage is TRBJ1-1, with D perhaps TRBD1 (6 bases). Trimming took off 4 bases at V and 5 bases at J, with 15 bases between the two ends. The CDR3 extends over 14 amino acids. Germline V gene sequence: CDR1 SGHNT, CDR2 YYREEE (reference sequence).

The chain's CDR3 is CASSYSDRVLPMAQHF. CDR3 nucleotides: TGTGCCAGCAGTTACTCGGATCGGGTCCTTCCCATGGCCCAGCATTTT. V is TRBV6-2 or TRBV6-3 and J is TRBJ1-5; D not certain. Germline V gene sequence: CDR1 MNHEY, CDR2 SVGEGT. This CDR3 is 16 amino acids long. V lost 0 bases to trimming and J lost 11 bases, with 20 bases between them.

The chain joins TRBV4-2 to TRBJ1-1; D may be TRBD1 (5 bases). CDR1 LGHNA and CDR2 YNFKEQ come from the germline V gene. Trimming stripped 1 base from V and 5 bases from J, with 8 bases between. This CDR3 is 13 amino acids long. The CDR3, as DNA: TGTGCCAGCAGCCAAGCTCAGGGAACTGAAGCTTTCTTT. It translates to CASSQAQGTEAFF.